Listed here are 29 T cell receptor beta chains from one sample, sequenced in a study of radiotherapy plus CTLA-4 blockade in lung cancer. Sequenced by immunoSEQ multiplex PCR; TCRdb stores in-frame clones only, minus some. This sample has 35,000 or so clones, with approximately 85% found just once. The material was peripheral blood, obtained from a patient treated with radiotherapy plus ipilimumab. The receptor set was obtained from a human donor with non-small cell lung cancer who had stable disease on radiotherapy plus ipilimumab.

V is TRBV7-2 and J is TRBJ2-7; 11 bases line up with TRBD2. Per germline, CDR1 SGHTA and CDR2 FQGNSA. V shed 1 base, J shed 6 bases, and the junction held 5 bases outside the gene matches. This CDR3 region has 15 residues. Written as DNA, the CDR3 is TGTGCCAGCAGCTTAGTTGGTCTAGCGGGAGGCGAGCAGTACTTC. It specifies CASSLVGLAGGEQYF.

The chain couples TRBV11-2 to TRBJ2-5; 12 positions match TRBD1. Germline lookup yields CDR1 SGHAT and CDR2 FQNNGV. V trimming: 0 bases; J trimming: 5 bases; junction bases outside the gene matches: 10. The CDR3 runs to 18 residues. CDR3 coding DNA: TGTGCCAGCAGCTTAGATCTTGGAGGGACAGGGGGCTACGAGACCCAGTACTTC. It encodes CASSLDLGGTGGYETQYF. Full variable domain (outside the CDR3, taken from reference TRBV11-2 and TRBJ2-5): EAGVAQSPRYKIIEKRQSVAFWCNPISGHATLYWYQQILGQGPKLLIQFQNNGVVDDSQLPKDRFSAERLKGVDSTLKIQPAKLEDSAVYLCASSLDLGGTGGYETQYFGPGTRLLVL.

V and J are TRBV7-9 and TRBJ2-5, with 9 bases that match TRBD1. CDR1 is SEHNR, CDR2 FQNEAQ, per germline (reference sequence). J was trimmed by 6 bases and V by 3 bases; bases with no gene match: 5. The CDR3 contains 14 residues. CDR3 bases: TGTGCCAGCAGCTTTACAGGGGGCCTAAAGACCCAGTACTTC. Its translation is CASSFTGGLKTQYF. Variable domain in full (rest from reference TRBV7-9 and TRBJ2-5): DTGVSQNPRHKITKRGQNVTFRCDPISEHNRLYWYRQTLGQGPEFLTYFQNEAQLEKSRLLSDRFSAERPKGSFSTLEIQRTEQGDSAMYLCASSFTGGLKTQYFGPGTRLLVL.

The chain couples TRBV30 to TRBJ2-7; 8 positions match TRBD2. Germline values: CDR1 GTSNPN, CDR2 SVGIG (reference sequence). The CDR3 has 14 residues. Trimming cost V 0 bases and J 4 bases; bases outside gene matches: 5. The DNA of the CDR3 is TGTGCCTGGAGTGTACTCCGGGGGGGGTACGAGCAGTACTTC. It specifies CAWSVLRGGYEQYF.

The chain links TRBV11-2 to TRBJ2-1, with 7 bases fitting TRBD2. V was pared by 5 bases and J by 4 bases, with 8 bases of the junction left unmatched. The length of the CDR3 is 15 residues. CDR1 SGHAT and CDR2 FQNNGV come from the germline V gene. For the CDR3, the DNA is TGTGCCAGCAGCGTAGGGGACTACCGATACAATGAGCAGTTCTTC. Translated: CASSVGDYRYNEQFF. Variable domain in full (rest from reference TRBV11-2 and TRBJ2-1): EAGVAQSPRYKIIEKRQSVAFWCNPISGHATLYWYQQILGQGPKLLIQFQNNGVVDDSQLPKDRFSAERLKGVDSTLKIQPAKLEDSAVYLCASSVGDYRYNEQFFGPGTRLTVL.

V gene TRBV10-2 combines with J gene TRBJ2-7, with 12 bases aligning to TRBD2. V shed 5 bases and J 6 bases; nucleotides not matched to a gene: 2. In germline, CDR1 is WSHSY, CDR2 SAAADI. The CDR3 consists of 13 residues. CDR3 sequence: CASSKTSGSEQYF. CDR3 coding DNA: TGCGCCAGCAGTAAGACTAGCGGGAGCGAGCAGTACTTC.

The DNA for the CDR3 is TGTGCCAGCAGCTTAGCGCCCAGGACAGCCGACTATGGCTACACCTTC. Encoded protein: CASSLAPRTADYGYTF. This sequence joins TRBV7-2 and TRBJ1-2, with D perhaps TRBD1 (6 bases). This CDR3 is built from 16 residues. Germline V gene data show CDR1 as SGHTA and CDR2 as FQGNSA. V was pared by 0 bases and J by 3 bases, with 14 bases between.

The chain joins TRBV5-1 to TRBJ2-7; 9 bases match TRBD2. This CDR3 is 14 amino acids long. CDR1 and CDR2 from the germline V gene are SGHRS and YFSETQ. V was clipped by 0 bases and J by 5 bases; unmatched bases: 3. This CDR3 reads CASSLDSGRDEQYF. The CDR3 DNA follows: TGCGCCAGCAGCTTGGATAGCGGGAGAGACGAGCAGTACTTC.

The chain uses TRBV9 and TRBJ2-5; possibly TRBD2 for D (5 bases). The J call may be wrong; the DNA end is better matched by TRBJ2-7. The length of the CDR3 is 14 residues. Germline CDR1 reads SGDLS; CDR2 reads YYNGEE. Here the CDR3 DNA reads TGTGCCAGCAGCGTAGCGGGAATTGGCGACGAGCAGTACTTC. Translating it yields CASSVAGIGDEQYF.

The rearrangement uses TRBV28 and TRBJ2-5; TRBD2 matches at 12 bases. There are 15 residues in the CDR3. Per the germline V gene, CDR1 is MDHEN and CDR2 is SYDVKM. The V and J ends lost 5 bases and 4 bases, in that order; junction bases with no gene match: 5. This chain's CDR3 is CASSPPGLAGETQYF. Here the CDR3 DNA reads TGTGCCAGCAGTCCCCCGGGACTAGCGGGAGAGACCCAGTACTTC.

V gene TRBV18 combines with J gene TRBJ2-5, with 9 bases identical to TRBD2. With 3 bases clipped from V and 5 bases from J, the junction kept 13 bases outside the gene matches. Germline values: CDR1 KGHSH, CDR2 LQKENI. The CDR3 runs to 17 residues. CDR3 in amino acids: CASSPTPGTSIRETQYF. The CDR3 DNA reads TGTGCCAGCTCACCGACCCCAGGGACTAGCATTCGCGAGACCCAGTACTTC.

V and J are TRBV5-4 and TRBJ2-5; TRBD2 matches 7 bases. The J segment lost 2 bases and the V segment lost 4 bases, leaving 11 bases of the junction unmatched. The CDR3 runs to 16 residues. From germline, CDR1 is SGHNT and CDR2 YYREEE (reference sequence). Here the CDR3 reads CASSARVGRVQETQYF. DNA of the CDR3: TGTGCCAGCAGCGCCCGAGTGGGGAGGGTTCAAGAGACCCAGTACTTC.

This clone is a singleton in its sample. The gene calls are TRBV18 and TRBJ2-2, with D maybe TRBD2 (6 bases). The CDR3 is 16 amino acids. The V and J ends lost 3 bases and 0 bases respectively, with 11 bases between them. From germline, CDR1 is KGHSH and CDR2 LQKENI. The CDR3 is CASSPRGASNTGELFF. Here the CDR3 DNA reads TGTGCCAGCTCACCGCGCGGGGCATCGAACACCGGGGAGCTGTTTTTT. Together with reference TRBV18 and TRBJ2-2, the CDR3 gives the full variable domain: NAGVMQNPRHLVRRRGQEARLRCSPMKGHSHVYWYRQLPEEGLKFMVYLQKENIIDESGMPKERFSAEFPKEGPSILRIQQVVRGDSAAYFCASSPRGASNTGELFFGEGSRLTVL.

The chain uses TRBV6-5 and TRBJ1-6, with TRBD1 matching over 9 bases. J was trimmed by 10 bases and V by 10 bases; bases with no gene match: 14. CDR3 length: 15 residues. Germline-derived CDR1 and CDR2 are MNHEY and SVGAGI. The CDR3: CATRQGDRVWSPLHF. The CDR3, as DNA: TGTGCCACCAGACAGGGGGACCGAGTTTGGTCACCCCTCCACTTT.

The rearrangement uses TRBV25-1 and TRBJ1-3, with D perhaps matching TRBD1 (5 bases). With 3 bases removed from V and 0 bases from J, the gap between germline ends came to 9 bases. The CDR3 extends over 15 amino acids. Germline values: CDR1 MGHDK, CDR2 SYGVNS. CDR3 sequence (DNA): TGTGCCAGCAGTGATAGGGACTTCTCTGGAAACACCATATATTTT. Translation gives CASSDRDFSGNTIYF.

This chain uses TRBV2 with TRBJ2-3; D gene ambiguous. The CDR3 runs 13 residues. With 8 bases removed from V and 3 bases from J, the gap between germline ends came to 12 bases. Germline V lookup: CDR1 SNHLY, CDR2 FYNNEI. CDR3 sequence: CASGFLKTDTQYF. DNA for the CDR3: TGTGCCAGCGGCTTCTTGAAAACAGATACGCAGTATTTT.

CDR3 in amino acids: CASSVDRSYEQYF. The CDR3 nucleotides are TGTGCCAGTAGTGTCGACAGATCCTACGAGCAGTACTTC. This chain connects TRBV19 to TRBJ2-7, with a weak D call TRBD1 (5 bases). This CDR3 is 13 amino acids long. From germline, CDR1 is LNHDA and CDR2 SQIVND (reference sequence). V shed 5 bases and J shed 1 base, with 9 bases lying between them. Combining the CDR3 with reference TRBV19 and TRBJ2-7 gives the whole variable domain DGGITQSPKYLFRKEGQNVTLSCEQNLNHDAMYWYRQDPGQGLRLIYYSQIVNDFQKGDIAEGYSVSREKKESFPLTVTSAQKNPTAFYLCASSVDRSYEQYFGPGTRLTVT.

In this sample, this clone turned up once. This chain uses TRBV15 with TRBJ2-1; 9 bases map to TRBD1. From germline, CDR1 is LNHNV and CDR2 YYDKDF (reference sequence). CDR3 length: 19 amino acids. Trimming at V came to 1 base and at J to 1 base, leaving 11 bases not matched to a gene. The CDR3 region is CATSRAETGGGRSYNEQFF. The CDR3 bases are TGTGCCACCAGCAGAGCTGAGACAGGGGGTGGGAGGTCCTACAATGAGCAGTTCTTC.

The chain combines TRBV5-4 with TRBJ2-3, with TRBD2 matching 10 bases. The V gene end was trimmed by 4 bases and the J gene end by 0 bases; junction bases not matched to a gene: 11. CDR1 is SGHNT and CDR2 is YYREEE in the germline V gene (reference sequence). The CDR3 contains 18 residues. The CDR3 DNA sequence: TGTGCCAGCAGCAAAGCGGGAGGGGGTACCTATAGCACAGATACGCAGTATTTT. Translation gives CASSKAGGGTYSTDTQYF.

V and J are TRBV25-1 and TRBJ2-7, with 9 bases aligning to TRBD1. CDR3 length equals 15 residues. Germline CDR1 MGHDK, CDR2 SYGVNS. V gave up 5 bases and J gave up 6 bases; unmatched junction bases: 11. CDR3 amino acids: CASSITGQGISEQYF. In nucleotides, the CDR3 is TGTGCCAGCAGTATAACGGGACAGGGTATTTCCGAGCAGTACTTC.

The gene calls are TRBV18 and TRBJ2-1; 7 nucleotides align to TRBD2. Germline V gives CDR1 KGHSH, CDR2 LQKENI. After removal of 1 base from V and 1 base from J, the junction contained 4 bases not matched to a gene. The CDR3 sequence is 16 residues long. Written as DNA, the CDR3 is TGTGCCAGCTCACCACTTATGGGAGGGTCCTACAATGAGCAGTTCTTC. Amino acid sequence: CASSPLMGGSYNEQFF.

The chain uses TRBV11-2 and TRBJ2-6; no reliable D call. Germline CDR1 is SGHAT and CDR2 is FQNNGV. The CDR3 consists of 15 residues. Trimming took off 5 bases at V and 0 bases at J, with 8 bases between the two ends. This chain's CDR3 is CASSAQYSGANVLTF. The CDR3 nucleotides are TGTGCCAGCAGCGCCCAGTACTCTGGGGCCAACGTCCTGACTTTC.

The J gene is TRBJ1-2, the V gene TRBV10-3; weak D call: TRBD1 (5 bases). The CDR3 loop spans 15 amino acids. V lost 3 bases and J 7 bases, leaving 18 bases between the germline ends. Germline CDR1 and CDR2: ENHRY and SYGVKD. The CDR3 coding sequence is TGTGCCATCAGTGATGTAAGTCAGGGAAGTCTTGGCTACACCTTC. It yields the protein CAISDVSQGSLGYTF.

The rearrangement joins TRBV7-9 to TRBJ1-5; D ambiguous. Germline V CDR1 and CDR2: SEHNR, FQNEAQ (reference sequence). The germline V and J ends were trimmed by 0 bases and 9 bases, with 6 bases remaining between them. The CDR3 runs to 12 residues. CDR3 DNA: TGTGCCAGCAGCTTAGCGGACTCGCCCCAGCATTTT. Its protein product is CASSLADSPQHF.

This clone was seen just once. V is TRBV7-2 and J is TRBJ2-5, with 8 positions matching TRBD2. The J call is in doubt because the DNA end fits TRBJ2-7 better. The CDR3 sequence is 14 residues long. The V gene's germline CDR1 is SGHTA and CDR2 FQGNSA. The CDR3 nucleotides read TGTGCCAGCAGCCCCCGGGGGGGCCTCTACGAGCAGTACTTC. This codes for CASSPRGGLYEQYF.

V gene TRBV5-4 combines with J gene TRBJ2-5; TRBD1 is a possible D gene (5 bases). Per germline, CDR1 SGHNT and CDR2 YYREEE (reference sequence). This CDR3 has 15 amino acids. Trimming stripped 0 bases from V and 1 base from J, with 10 bases between. This CDR3 is CASSLGAGPQETQYF. The DNA for the CDR3 is TGTGCCAGCAGCTTGGGTGCAGGGCCCCAAGAGACCCAGTACTTC.

The rearrangement uses TRBV15 and TRBJ1-1; D may be TRBD1 (5 bases). CDR1 LNHNV and CDR2 YYDKDF come from the germline V gene (reference sequence). Trimming took 0 bases from V and 4 from J, leaving 12 bases between them. The CDR3 is 15 residues long. For the CDR3, the DNA is TGTGCCACCAGCAGAGAAGGAGGGAGGGGCACTGAAGCTTTCTTT. Translation: CATSREGGRGTEAFF.

This chain uses TRBV30 with TRBJ2-7; D is perhaps TRBD2 (6 bases). The CDR3 is made up of 11 amino acids. Germline V gene sequence: CDR1 GTSNPN, CDR2 SVGIG (reference sequence). Trimming left V 5 bases short and J 1 base short, with 6 bases between. The chain's CDR3 is CAWGRSYEQYF. The DNA of the CDR3 is TGTGCCTGGGGGAGGTCCTACGAGCAGTACTTC.

The chain employs TRBV11-2 and TRBJ2-5; tentatively, D is TRBD2 (5 bases). This CDR3 comprises 15 residues. The germline gives CDR1 SGHAT, CDR2 FQNNGV. The V end lost 3 bases, the J end lost 5 bases, and 16 bases lay between the germline ends. This CDR3 is CASSLLWPQRETQYF. The CDR3, as DNA: TGTGCCAGCAGCTTGCTTTGGCCCCAGCGGGAGACCCAGTACTTC.